This paragraph reports one T cell receptor (beta chain). Profiling relied on immunoSEQ multiplex PCR, and the TCRdb table lists in-frame clones only, not all of them. The sample records around 140,000 clones, 89% being singletons. The data were obtained in a study of control samples from healthy donors and cancer patients. Germline V gene data show CDR1 as LNHDA and CDR2 as SQIVND (reference sequence). CDR3 length: 11 amino acids. The V gene lost 9 bases and the J gene lost 9 bases, with 13 bases spanning the gap. The sequence was collected from a man aged 50-60 years with head and neck cancer. The specimen was PBMCs. The rearrangement joins TRBV19 to TRBJ2-3; D is uncertain. The CDR3, as DNA: TGTGCCAGCGCAGAAACATACACGCAGTATTTT. It codes for CASAETYTQYF.